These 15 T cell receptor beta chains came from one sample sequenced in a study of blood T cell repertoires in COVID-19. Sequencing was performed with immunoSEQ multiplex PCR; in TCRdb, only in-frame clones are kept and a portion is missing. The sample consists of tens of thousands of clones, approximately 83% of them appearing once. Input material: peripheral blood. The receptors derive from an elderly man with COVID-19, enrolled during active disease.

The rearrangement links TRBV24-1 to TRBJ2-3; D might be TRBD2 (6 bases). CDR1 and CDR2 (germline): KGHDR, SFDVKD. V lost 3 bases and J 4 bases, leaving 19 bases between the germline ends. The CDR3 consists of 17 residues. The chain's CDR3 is CATSDPTHGTAPDTQYF. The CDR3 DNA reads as TGTGCCACCAGTGATCCCACCCACGGGACTGCCCCAGATACGCAGTATTTT.

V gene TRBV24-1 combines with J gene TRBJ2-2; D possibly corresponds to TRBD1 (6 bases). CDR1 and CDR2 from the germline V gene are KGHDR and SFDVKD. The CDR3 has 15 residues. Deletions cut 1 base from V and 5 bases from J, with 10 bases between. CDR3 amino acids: CATSDFGTLTGELFF. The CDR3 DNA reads TGTGCCACCAGTGATTTCGGGACACTAACCGGGGAGCTGTTTTTT.

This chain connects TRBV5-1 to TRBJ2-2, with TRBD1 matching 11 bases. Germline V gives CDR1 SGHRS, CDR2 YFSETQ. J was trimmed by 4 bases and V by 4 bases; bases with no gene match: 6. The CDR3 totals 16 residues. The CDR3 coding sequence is TGCGCCAGCAGCCTAGGACAGGGGGCATTCACCGGGGAGCTGTTTTTT. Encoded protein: CASSLGQGAFTGELFF.

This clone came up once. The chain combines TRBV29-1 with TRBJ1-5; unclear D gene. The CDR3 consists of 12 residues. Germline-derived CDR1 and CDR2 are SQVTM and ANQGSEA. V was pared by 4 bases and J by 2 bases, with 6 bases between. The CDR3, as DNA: TGCAGCGTTGCCCAGGGCAATCAGCCCCAGCATTTT. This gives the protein CSVAQGNQPQHF.

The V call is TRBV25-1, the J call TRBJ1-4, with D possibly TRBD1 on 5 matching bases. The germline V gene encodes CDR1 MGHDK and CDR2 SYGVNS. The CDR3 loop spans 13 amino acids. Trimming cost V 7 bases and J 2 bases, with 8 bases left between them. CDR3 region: CASISGTNEKLFF. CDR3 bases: TGTGCCAGCATATCAGGGACTAATGAAAAACTGTTTTTT. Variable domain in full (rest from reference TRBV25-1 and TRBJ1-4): EADIYQTPRYLVIGTGKKITLECSQTMGHDKMYWYQQDPGMELHLIHYSYGVNSTEKGDLSSESTVSRIRTEHFPLTLESARPSHTSQYLCASISGTNEKLFFGSGTQLSVL.

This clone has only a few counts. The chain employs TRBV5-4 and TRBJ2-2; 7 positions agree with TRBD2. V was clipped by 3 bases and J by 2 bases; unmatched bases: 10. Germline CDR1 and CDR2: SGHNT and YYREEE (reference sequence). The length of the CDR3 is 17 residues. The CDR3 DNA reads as TGTGCCAGCAGCTCTGAGCTAGCGGCCATTAACACCGGGGAGCTGTTTTTT. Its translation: CASSSELAAINTGELFF.

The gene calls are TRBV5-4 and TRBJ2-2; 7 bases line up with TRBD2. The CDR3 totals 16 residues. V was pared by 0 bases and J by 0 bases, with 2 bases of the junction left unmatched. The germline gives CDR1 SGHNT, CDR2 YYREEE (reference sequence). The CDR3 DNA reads TGTGCCAGCAGCTTGGCGGCGGGGGCGAACACCGGGGAGCTGTTTTTT. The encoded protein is CASSLAAGANTGELFF.

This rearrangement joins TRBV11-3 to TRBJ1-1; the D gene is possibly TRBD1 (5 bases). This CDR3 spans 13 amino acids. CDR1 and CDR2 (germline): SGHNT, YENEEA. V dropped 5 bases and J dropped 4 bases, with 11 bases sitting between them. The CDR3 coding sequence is TGTGCCAGCAGCCAAGTCCAGGGCACTGAAGCTTTCTTT. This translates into CASSQVQGTEAFF.

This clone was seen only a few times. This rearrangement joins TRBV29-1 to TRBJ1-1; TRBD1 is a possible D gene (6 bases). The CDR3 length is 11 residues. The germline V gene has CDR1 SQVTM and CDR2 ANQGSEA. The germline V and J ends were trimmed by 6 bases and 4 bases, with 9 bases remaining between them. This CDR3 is CSVWTVTEAFF. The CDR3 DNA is TGCAGCGTGTGGACAGTCACTGAAGCTTTCTTT.

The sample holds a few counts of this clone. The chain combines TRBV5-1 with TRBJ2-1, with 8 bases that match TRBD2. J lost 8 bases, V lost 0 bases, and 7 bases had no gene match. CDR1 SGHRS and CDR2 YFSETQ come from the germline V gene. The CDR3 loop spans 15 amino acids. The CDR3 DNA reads TGCGCCAGCAGCTTGGCGGGAGGGGGGCACGATGAGCAGTTCTTC. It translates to CASSLAGGGHDEQFF.

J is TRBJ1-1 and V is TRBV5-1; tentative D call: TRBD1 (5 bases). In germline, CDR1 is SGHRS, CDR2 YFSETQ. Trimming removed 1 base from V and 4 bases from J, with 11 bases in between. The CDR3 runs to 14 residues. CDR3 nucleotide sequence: TGCGCCAGCAGCTTGCAGGGTTGGAGCACTGAAGCTTTCTTT. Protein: CASSLQGWSTEAFF.

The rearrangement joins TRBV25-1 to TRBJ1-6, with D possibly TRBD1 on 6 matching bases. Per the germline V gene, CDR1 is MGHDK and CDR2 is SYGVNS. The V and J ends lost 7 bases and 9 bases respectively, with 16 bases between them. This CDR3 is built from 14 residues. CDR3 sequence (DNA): TGTGCCAGCACCCCCGCAGGGGCGGGTTCACCCCTCCACTTT. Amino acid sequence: CASTPAGAGSPLHF.

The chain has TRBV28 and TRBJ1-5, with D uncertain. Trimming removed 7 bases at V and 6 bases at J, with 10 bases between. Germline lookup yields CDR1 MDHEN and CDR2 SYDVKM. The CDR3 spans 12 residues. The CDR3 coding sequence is TGTGCCAGCACCCTGTCTCGTCAGCCCCAGCATTTT. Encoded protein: CASTLSRQPQHF.

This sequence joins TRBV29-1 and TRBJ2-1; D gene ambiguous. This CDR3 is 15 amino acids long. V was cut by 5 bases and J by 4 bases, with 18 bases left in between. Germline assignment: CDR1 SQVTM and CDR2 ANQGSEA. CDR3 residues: CSVILVGSHYNEQFF. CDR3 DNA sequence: TGCAGCGTTATCTTAGTGGGCAGCCATTACAATGAGCAGTTCTTC.

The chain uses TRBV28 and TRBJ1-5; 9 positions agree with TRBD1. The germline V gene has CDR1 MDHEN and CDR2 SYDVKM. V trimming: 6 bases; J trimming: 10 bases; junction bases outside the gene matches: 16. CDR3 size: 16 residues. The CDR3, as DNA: TGTGCCAGCAGCTCGGGACAGGGCCGCGAATACGAACCCCAGCATTTT. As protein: CASSSGQGREYEPQHF.